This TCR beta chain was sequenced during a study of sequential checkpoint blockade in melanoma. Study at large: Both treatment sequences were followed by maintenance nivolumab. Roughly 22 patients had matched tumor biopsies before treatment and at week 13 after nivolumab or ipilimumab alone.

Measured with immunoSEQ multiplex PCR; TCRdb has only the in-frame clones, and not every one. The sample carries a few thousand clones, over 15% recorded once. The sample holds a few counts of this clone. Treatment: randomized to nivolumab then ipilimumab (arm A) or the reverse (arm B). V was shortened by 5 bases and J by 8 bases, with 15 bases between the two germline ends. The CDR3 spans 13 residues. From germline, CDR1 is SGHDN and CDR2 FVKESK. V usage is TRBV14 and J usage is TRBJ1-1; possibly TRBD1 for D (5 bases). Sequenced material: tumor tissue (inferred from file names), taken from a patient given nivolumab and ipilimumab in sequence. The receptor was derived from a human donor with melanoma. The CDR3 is CASSVWGDFEAFF. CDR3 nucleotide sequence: TGTGCCAGCAGCGTGTGGGGGGATTTCGAAGCTTTCTTT.